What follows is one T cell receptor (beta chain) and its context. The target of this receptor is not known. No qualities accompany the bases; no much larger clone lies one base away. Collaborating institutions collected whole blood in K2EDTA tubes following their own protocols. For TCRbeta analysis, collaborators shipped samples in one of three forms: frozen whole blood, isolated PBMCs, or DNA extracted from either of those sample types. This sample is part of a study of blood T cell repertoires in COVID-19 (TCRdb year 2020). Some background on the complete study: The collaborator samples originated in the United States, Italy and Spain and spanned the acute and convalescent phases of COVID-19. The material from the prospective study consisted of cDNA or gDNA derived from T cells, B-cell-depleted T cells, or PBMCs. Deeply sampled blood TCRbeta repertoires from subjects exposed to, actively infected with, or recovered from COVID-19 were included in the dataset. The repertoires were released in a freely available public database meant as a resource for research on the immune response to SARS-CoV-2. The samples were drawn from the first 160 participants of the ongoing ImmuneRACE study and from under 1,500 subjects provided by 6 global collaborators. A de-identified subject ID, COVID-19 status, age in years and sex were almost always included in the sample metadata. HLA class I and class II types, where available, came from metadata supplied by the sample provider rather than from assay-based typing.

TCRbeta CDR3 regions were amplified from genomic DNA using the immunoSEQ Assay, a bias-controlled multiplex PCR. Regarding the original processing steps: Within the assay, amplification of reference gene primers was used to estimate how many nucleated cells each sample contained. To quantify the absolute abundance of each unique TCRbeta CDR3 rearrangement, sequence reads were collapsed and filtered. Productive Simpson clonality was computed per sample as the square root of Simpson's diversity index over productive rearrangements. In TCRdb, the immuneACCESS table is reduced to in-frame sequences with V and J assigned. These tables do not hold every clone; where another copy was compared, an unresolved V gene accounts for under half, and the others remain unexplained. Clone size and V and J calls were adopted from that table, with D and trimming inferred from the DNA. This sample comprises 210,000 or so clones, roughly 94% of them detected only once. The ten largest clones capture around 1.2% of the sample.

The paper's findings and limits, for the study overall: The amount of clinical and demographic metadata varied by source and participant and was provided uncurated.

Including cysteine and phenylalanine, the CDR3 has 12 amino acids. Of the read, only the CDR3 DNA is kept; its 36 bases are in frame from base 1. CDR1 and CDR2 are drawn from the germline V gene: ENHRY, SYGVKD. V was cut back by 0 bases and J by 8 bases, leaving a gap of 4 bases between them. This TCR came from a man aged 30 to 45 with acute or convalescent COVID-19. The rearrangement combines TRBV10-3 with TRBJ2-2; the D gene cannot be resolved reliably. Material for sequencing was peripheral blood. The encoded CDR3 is CAISESRGELFF. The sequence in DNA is TGTGCCATCAGTGAGTCTAGAGGGGAGCTGTTTTTT.